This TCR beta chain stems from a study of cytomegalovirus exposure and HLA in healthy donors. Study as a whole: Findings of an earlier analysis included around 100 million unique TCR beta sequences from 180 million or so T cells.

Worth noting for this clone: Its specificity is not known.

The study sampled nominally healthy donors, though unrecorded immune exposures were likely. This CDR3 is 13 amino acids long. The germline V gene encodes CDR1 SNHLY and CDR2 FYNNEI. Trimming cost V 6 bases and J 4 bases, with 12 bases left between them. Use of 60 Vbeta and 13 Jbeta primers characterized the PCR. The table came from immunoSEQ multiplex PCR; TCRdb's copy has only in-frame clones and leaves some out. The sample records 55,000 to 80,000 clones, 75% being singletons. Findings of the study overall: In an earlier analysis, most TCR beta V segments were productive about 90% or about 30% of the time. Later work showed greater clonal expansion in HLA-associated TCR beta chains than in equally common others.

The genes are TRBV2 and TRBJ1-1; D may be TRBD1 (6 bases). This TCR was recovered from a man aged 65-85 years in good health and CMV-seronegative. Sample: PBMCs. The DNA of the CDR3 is TGTGCCAGCAGGGCAGGGGTGGTCACTGAAGCTTTCTTT. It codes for CASRAGVVTEAFF.